This T cell receptor (beta chain) was obtained from a study of shared clonotypes between healthy human individuals. Study findings and constraints: A handful of donors had around 5.2% of their naive CD4 clonotypes in common.

This table comes from immunoSEQ multiplex PCR, and its TCRdb copy is limited to in-frame clones, with some not included. Of more than 2 million clones detected, less than 95% appear once; the ten largest clones hold around 1.1%. Selected positively for CCR7 and CD45RO-negative, naive CD8 cells excluded terminally differentiated effector memory CD45RA+ cells. As to this clone: What it recognizes is unknown. Other DNA sequences in the sample encode the same CDR3.

Trimming cost V 2 bases and J 7 bases, with 9 bases left between them. The CDR3 is 14 amino acids. The germline CDR1 and CDR2 sequences are MNHEY and SMNVEV (reference sequence). Sequencing was carried out using naive CD8+ T cells sorted from blood. This sequence was found in a young man in good health. The V gene is TRBV27, the J gene TRBJ1-6; possible D gene TRBD1, 5 bases. The CDR3 coding sequence is TGTGCCAGCAGTTTAAGTCGGGGGAATTCACCCCTCCACTTT. Encoded protein: CASSLSRGNSPLHF.